This is a list of T cell receptor beta chains from one sample in a study of T cells in Graves' hyperthyroidism and ophthalmopathy. TCRdb processed the multiplex PCR reads anew with MiXCR; each CDR3 protein has one entry. The sample comprises more than 300,000 distinct CDR3 sequences, about 18% of which are singletons, and about 38% rests with the top ten. Sequencing input: blood. The receptors come from a man between 18 and 29 years old with Graves' ophthalmopathy. Both conserved end residues are part of each CDR3. Fields, in order: V gene, J gene, CDR3 protein.

TRBV9	TRBJ2-7	CASSETDRGQYEQYF
TRBV20-1	TRBJ1-2	CSARQGDGYTF
TRBV6-2/TRBV6-3	TRBJ1-1	CASSVQGTEVTEAFF
TRBV5-1	TRBJ1-4	CASSLGSGANEKLFF
TRBV5-1	TRBJ2-3	CASSLGRGASTDTQYF
TRBV24-1	TRBJ2-3	CATSDPSGPGTDTQYF
TRBV13	TRBJ2-2	CASSLRGQTGELFF
TRBV9	TRBJ1-3	CASSVSIDSGNTIYF
TRBV25-1	TRBJ2-1	CASSDPSDSRKPPDEQFF
TRBV5-1	TRBJ2-7	CASKGTGETYEQYF
TRBV6-1	TRBJ2-1	CASSAGTGGINEQFF
TRBV15	TRBJ1-1	CATSRGTNTEAFF
TRBV10-3	TRBJ2-7	CAISEWTDFEQYF
TRBV27	TRBJ1-6	CASSYGVGAPNSPLHF
TRBV19	TRBJ1-4	CASRSGGSNEKLFF
TRBV7-9	TRBJ2-5	CASSLGRYQETQYF
TRBV5-4	TRBJ2-3	CASTLGLSYTDTQYF
TRBV7-2	TRBJ1-2	CASSVGQGAGYTF
TRBV3-1	TRBJ1-3	CASSQDRRRSGNTIYF
TRBV15	TRBJ1-2	CATRGAVLGYTF
TRBV20-1	TRBJ2-3	CSAPGLAGGRYTQYF
TRBV5-1	TRBJ2-5	CASSLNVGKETQYF
TRBV5-4	TRBJ2-1	CASSFRPGLASEQFF
TRBV11-2	TRBJ2-5	CASKGQEETQYF
TRBV28	TRBJ2-2	CASSFPTSSGELFF
TRBV7-3	TRBJ2-1	CASSPRGGAYNEQFF
TRBV7-9	TRBJ1-1	CASSFDRSATEAFF
TRBV19	TRBJ1-5	CASSFQDYQPQHF
TRBV2	TRBJ1-5	CASSDVSNQPQHF
TRBV7-9	TRBJ2-7	CASSLDPWQAGEQYF
TRBV7-9	TRBJ1-2	CASSHPETGVDYGYTF
TRBV11-2	TRBJ1-1	CASSLAFAGSEAFF
TRBV27	TRBJ2-7	CAGSLSLGLLSQQYF
TRBV5-1	TRBJ2-3	CASSFSTSTTDTQYF
TRBV29-1	TRBJ2-3	CSVEDRVAADTQYF
TRBV3-1	TRBJ2-6	CASSQDWGKGVLTF
TRBV7-7	TRBJ2-3	CASSPGVGRTDTQYF
TRBV20-1	TRBJ1-5	CSASPPVGNQPQHF
TRBV12-3/TRBV12-4	TRBJ1-1	CASSRASSTEAFF
TRBV6-1	TRBJ2-3	CASSEGLAGGQDTQYF
TRBV7-2	TRBJ2-6	CASSPTGTDETGANVLTF
TRBV11-1	TRBJ2-7	CASSTRGGWFWQYF
TRBV6-1	TRBJ2-3	CASTSGACGTDTQYF
TRBV24-1	TRBJ2-3	CATSPTGADTQYF
TRBV5-1	TRBJ2-7	CASSLGDTNEQYF
TRBV6-2/TRBV6-3	TRBJ2-1	CASRDRWNEQFF
TRBV12-3/TRBV12-4	TRBJ1-5	CASTEGEVSQPQHF
TRBV11-2	TRBJ1-1	CASSSYKTVNTEAFF
TRBV4-1	TRBJ2-7	CASSQPSVPREQYF
TRBV7-2	TRBJ2-3	CASSLAGKSSTDTQYF
TRBV5-8	TRBJ2-3	CASSFGVAFRGDTQYF
TRBV20-1	TRBJ1-1	CSARDGMNTEAFF
TRBV13	TRBJ2-1	CASSLGRLAGGGSNEQFF